Listed here is a single T cell receptor (beta chain). The data are from a study of blood T cells in healthy people across ages. The CDR3 spans 14 residues. Trimming removed 3 bases at V and 3 bases at J, with 9 bases between. In germline, CDR1 is KGHSH, CDR2 LQKENI. Primed by a sample-barcoded 5' primer and a J-beta primer mix, a second PCR proceeded for 7 to 11 cycles. TCRdb analysed the 5' RACE reads with MiXCR anew, one entry per CDR3 protein. Here the sample spans about 1 million distinct CDR3 sequences, 40% to 45% being singletons. The chain employs TRBV18 and TRBJ2-4; maybe TRBD1 (6 bases). Source material: blood. The sequence derives from a woman aged 55 to 70 in good health. CDR3 nucleotide sequence: TGTGCCAGCTCACCCCCAGGGGTCAAAAACATTCAGTACTTC. This codes for CASSPPGVKNIQYF.